A single sample gave rise to the 19 T cell receptor beta chains below, sequenced in a study of blood T cell repertoires in COVID-19. The data were produced by immunoSEQ multiplex PCR, yet TCRdb's version contains in-frame clones alone and is incomplete. The table has roughly 160,000 clones, about 80% seen once. Sequencing was carried out using PBMCs or T cells enriched from blood (not recorded which). The receptors were gathered from a woman between 55 and 75 years old who had recovered from COVID-19.

The V and J genes are TRBV5-5 and TRBJ1-1, with 7 positions matching TRBD1. Germline V gives CDR1 SGHKS, CDR2 YYEKEE (reference sequence). The CDR3 extends over 13 amino acids. V dropped 7 bases and J dropped 1; count of bases not matched to a gene: 4. CDR3 DNA: TGTGCCAGCCGACAGGGATCGAACACTGAAGCTTTCTTT. The encoded protein is CASRQGSNTEAFF.

The V call is TRBV5-1, the J call TRBJ1-1; 7 positions agree with TRBD1. The germline CDR1 and CDR2 sequences are SGHRS and YFSETQ. The CDR3 loop spans 17 amino acids. V lost 0 bases and J lost 2; bases outside the gene matches: 10. The CDR3 protein is CASSLAMLGTANTEAFF. The CDR3 DNA reads as TGCGCCAGCAGCTTGGCAATGTTGGGGACAGCCAACACTGAAGCTTTCTTT.

The chain employs TRBV12-5 and TRBJ2-5, with TRBD1 matching over 8 bases. The length of the CDR3 is 18 residues. CDR1 and CDR2 (germline): LGHNT, FRNRAP. The V gene end was trimmed by 2 bases and the J gene end by 5 bases; junction bases not matched to a gene: 16. The CDR3 spells CASGLYPGQEARGETQYF. The CDR3 region has the DNA TGTGCTAGTGGTTTGTACCCGGGACAGGAGGCCAGGGGGGAGACCCAGTACTTC.

This clone showed up just once. This chain uses TRBV5-8 with TRBJ2-1; a weak D match, TRBD1 (6 bases). The germline CDR1 and CDR2 sequences are SGHTS and YDEGEE. V was cut by 6 bases and J by 7 bases, with 17 bases left in between. The CDR3 totals 14 residues. CDR3 bases: TGTGCCAGCATCGTCGACAGGAATGGGAATGAGCAGTTCTTC. This codes for CASIVDRNGNEQFF.

This clone has only one observation. The chain has TRBV4-2 and TRBJ1-1; 9 positions agree with TRBD1. CDR1 is LGHNA, CDR2 YNFKEQ, per germline. Germline trimming cut 4 bases from V and 3 bases from J; bases unmatched to any gene: 12. This CDR3 has 17 amino acids. The CDR3 sequence is CASSPGTGGRFDTEAFF. CDR3 sequence (DNA): TGTGCCAGCAGCCCGGGAACAGGGGGCAGGTTTGACACTGAAGCTTTCTTT.

The genes are TRBV5-4 and TRBJ2-3; 7 nucleotides align to TRBD2. Trimming cost V 4 bases and J 2 bases; bases outside gene matches: 10. From germline, CDR1 is SGHNT and CDR2 YYREEE (reference sequence). The CDR3 has 16 amino acids. The chain's CDR3 is CASSPSQRGTTDTQYF. The CDR3, as DNA: TGTGCCAGCAGCCCATCCCAGCGGGGTACCACAGATACGCAGTATTTT. The variable domain in full, completed from reference TRBV5-4 and TRBJ2-3, reads ETGVTQSPTHLIKTRGQQVTLRCSSQSGHNTVSWYQQALGQGPQFIFQYYREEENGRGNFPPRFSGLQFPNYSSELNVNALELDDSALYLCASSPSQRGTTDTQYFGPGTRLTVL.

The chain couples TRBV27 to TRBJ1-1, with a tentative D call TRBD1 (5 bases). This CDR3 has 15 amino acids. Germline CDR1 reads MNHEY; CDR2 reads SMNVEV (reference sequence). Trimming took off 4 bases at V and 4 bases at J, with 16 bases between the two ends. CDR3 sequence reads: CASSSGTGGSTEAFF. CDR3 DNA: TGTGCCAGCAGTTCGGGAACGGGGGGGTCCACTGAAGCTTTCTTT.

The V and J genes are TRBV5-1 and TRBJ1-1; D is unresolved. With 7 bases removed from V and 8 bases from J, the gap between germline ends came to 15 bases. This CDR3 is 12 amino acids long. Germline V gene data show CDR1 as SGHRS and CDR2 as YFSETQ. This CDR3 reads CASSIRPGEAFF. CDR3 coding DNA: TGCGCCAGCTCTATAAGGCCCGGGGAAGCTTTCTTT.

This chain joins TRBV19 and TRBJ1-2, with 7 bases lining up with TRBD1. This CDR3 comprises 15 residues. Germline CDR1 reads LNHDA; CDR2 reads SQIVND (reference sequence). V was clipped by 3 bases and J by 7 bases; unmatched bases: 11. The CDR3 spells CASSIGGKGATGYTF. CDR3 sequence (DNA): TGTGCCAGTAGTATTGGCGGAAAGGGGGCCACTGGCTACACCTTC. The full variable domain, rest sourced from reference TRBV19 and TRBJ1-2, is DGGITQSPKYLFRKEGQNVTLSCEQNLNHDAMYWYRQDPGQGLRLIYYSQIVNDFQKGDIAEGYSVSREKKESFPLTVTSAQKNPTAFYLCASSIGGKGATGYTFGSGTRLTVV.

The chain combines TRBV30 with TRBJ1-1; TRBD1 might be the D (5 bases). The germline V gene has CDR1 GTSNPN and CDR2 SVGIG (reference sequence). The CDR3 length is 12 residues. Trimming left V 4 bases short and J 4 bases short, with 10 bases between. CDR3 DNA sequence: TGTGCCTGGACCCCAGGGTTCACTGAAGCTTTCTTT. This translates into CAWTPGFTEAFF.

This chain links TRBV15 with TRBJ1-2; 8 bases match TRBD1. This CDR3 is built from 16 residues. The trim removed 0 bases at V and 8 bases at J, leaving 11 bases unmatched. Per the germline V gene, CDR1 is LNHNV and CDR2 is YYDKDF (reference sequence). The CDR3 nucleotides read TGTGCCACCAGCAGAGATCTCGCGACAGGGGTGTTCGGCTACACCTTC. Protein sequence: CATSRDLATGVFGYTF.

This chain joins TRBV27 and TRBJ1-1; 7 bases fit TRBD1. V lost 5 bases, J lost 8 bases, and 8 bases stayed unmatched. This CDR3 spans 13 amino acids. Germline V lookup: CDR1 MNHEY, CDR2 SMNVEV (reference sequence). The CDR3 is CASSSRGRDEAFF. DNA for the CDR3: TGTGCCAGCAGTAGCAGGGGGAGAGACGAAGCTTTCTTT.

V gene TRBV27 combines with J gene TRBJ2-3, with D possibly being TRBD2 (5 bases). CDR3 size: 14 residues. V was shortened by 2 bases and J by 4 bases, with 10 bases between the two germline ends. Germline V gives CDR1 MNHEY, CDR2 SMNVEV (reference sequence). For the CDR3, the DNA is TGTGCCAGCAGTTTAAATGGGAGCCCAGATACGCAGTATTTT. It specifies CASSLNGSPDTQYF.

This clone was counted only a few times. CDR3 in DNA: TGCAGTGCTCACAGGATCTCTGAAGCTTTCTTT. Amino acid sequence: CSAHRISEAFF. This chain connects TRBV20-1 to TRBJ1-1; weak D call: TRBD1 (5 bases). CDR1 and CDR2 from the germline V gene are DFQATT and SNEGSKA (reference sequence). Trimming shortened V by 5 bases and J by 6 bases, and 10 bases separated the two germline ends. The CDR3 length is 11 residues.

The chain has TRBV27 and TRBJ2-7; D gene uncertain. The CDR3 runs to 14 residues. Germline V lookup: CDR1 MNHEY, CDR2 SMNVEV (reference sequence). V was clipped by 5 bases and J by 5 bases, with 16 bases between them. CDR3 in amino acids: CASSTGQRLDEQYF. In DNA form, the CDR3 reads TGTGCCAGCAGTACCGGCCAGCGCCTGGACGAGCAGTACTTC.

The chain joins TRBV4-1 to TRBJ2-1; D gene ambiguous. From germline, CDR1 is MGHRA and CDR2 YSYEKL. V lost 4 bases and J lost 4, with 17 bases in between. CDR3 length: 16 amino acids. The CDR3 region has the DNA TGCGCCAGCAGCCCGACCCGACTCCTTGTTTACAATGAGCAGTTCTTC. This sequence encodes CASSPTRLLVYNEQFF.

This clone was seen more than once but under ten times. This chain joins TRBV5-5 and TRBJ2-7, with 7 bases that match TRBD1. Germline-derived CDR1 and CDR2 are SGHKS and YYEKEE (reference sequence). This CDR3 has 16 amino acids. V shed 3 bases, J shed 2 bases, and the junction held 11 bases outside the gene matches. DNA for the CDR3: TGTGCCAGCAGCTCATCTGAATCCGGACAGGCCTACGAGCAGTACTTC. It translates to CASSSSESGQAYEQYF.

On this clone: The junction departs from germline at one end; a sequencing error may be responsible. This rearrangement joins TRBV19 to TRBJ2-2, with TRBD2 identical over 15 bases. This CDR3 has 18 amino acids. From germline, CDR1 is LNHDA and CDR2 SQIVND (reference sequence). The DNA for the CDR3 is TGTGCCACTAGTCAAGGGGGACTAGCGGGGGGCAACACCGGGGAGCTGTTTTTT. Encoded protein: CATSQGGLAGGNTGELFF.

The V and J genes are TRBV11-2 and TRBJ1-6, with a tentative D call TRBD1 (6 bases). Germline V lookup: CDR1 SGHAT, CDR2 FQNNGV. V was pared by 6 bases and J by 3 bases, with 21 bases between. This CDR3 has 18 residues. The CDR3 DNA sequence: TGTGCCAGCAGAGCCATAGGGGCAGGGGCTGGCTATAATTCACCCCTCCACTTT. Translation: CASRAIGAGAGYNSPLHF.